The rows below give T cell receptor beta chains drawn from one sample of a study of cytomegalovirus exposure and HLA in healthy donors. Some clones are missing from TCRdb's copy, which holds only in-frame ones; the method was immunoSEQ multiplex PCR. The sample consists of some 290,000 clones, approximately 85% of them appearing once. Sequencing was performed on PBMCs. The receptors were sampled from a man aged 25-45 years in good health and CMV-seronegative. Both conserved end residues are trimmed from each CDR3.

v_call | cdr3_aa
TRBV7-2 | ASNKNPGTQGGNTIY
TRBV19 | ATSPGTRPSYEQY
TRBV7-9 | ASRILAGGPGNTIY
TRBV7-2 | ASSLELWGADEQF
TRBV19 | ASSMGATNTEAF
TRBV27 | ASSYSGTATYEQY
TRBV2 | ASSVWQGMY
TRBV29-1 | SAQTGGVTEAF
TRBV9 | ASSVGGQPYEQY
TRBV29-1 | SVSSRDIHYGYT
TRBV25-1 | ASSEPTGGFSTQY
TRBV18 | ASSQQETGNTIY
TRBV18 | ASVAGGGANVLT
TRBV4-1 | ASSQDTGQFSFYGYT
TRBV7-2 | ASSLEFYNNEQF
TRBV11-2 | ASSLALAAGTQY
TRBV5-1 | ASSLHGQLTYEQY
TRBV19 | ASSNTGISYNSPLH
TRBV11-3 | ASSQGDYGYT
TRBV5-1 | ASSLRGQGLNTEAF
TRBV7-9 | ASSPRTTRTGVNYGYT
TRBV2 | ASSPKAGDTGELF
TRBV7-8 | ASSSQGVSNQPQH
TRBV29-1 | SVGGTSGFQETQY
TRBV6-6 | ASSPGQHMNTEAF
TRBV4-3 | ASSQQGSAALNYGYT
TRBV7-2 | ASSLVKSGTEAF
TRBV6-1 | ASSRGTGSQPQH
TRBV7-9 | ASGPGPGYEQY
TRBV6-1 | ASSEFGTNTGELF
TRBV6-5 | ASSRAGAYEQY
TRBV11-2 | ASSLGMIGQGSYEQY
TRBV2 | ASSDRVKAPYEQY
TRBV29-1 | SVEGGGTGDTQY
TRBV5-6 | ASSNRQGYNEQF
TRBV21-1 | ASSKDRLGSGDSSYNSPLH
TRBV7-9 | ASSRTGNPPNYGYT
TRBV6-1 | ASIDRASGNTIY
TRBV5-5 | ASGGTGRGDEQY
TRBV5-1 | ASSLVGGYEQY
TRBV7-9 | ASSHGTGGYSPLH
TRBV6-6 | ASSQRQGTDTEAF
TRBV5-1 | ASSPGHPNSPLH
TRBV10-3 | AISDSGDTGELF
TRBV27 | ASSLVSDRGPYEQY
TRBV5-4 | ASSFQEGGLRANVLT
TRBV11-2 | ASSPRDRLGYEQY
TRBV29-1 | SVEDLVRGRNTEAF
TRBV5-1 | ASSSGSGANVLT
TRBV9 | ASSPRTGLTYEQY
TRBV11-2 | ASSLGTGGRQPQH